This T cell receptor beta chain was identified during a study of cytomegalovirus exposure and HLA in healthy donors. The length of the CDR3 is 14 residues. Trimming cost V 8 bases and J 6 bases, with 19 bases left between them. Germline CDR1 SEHNR, CDR2 FQNEAQ (reference sequence). Use of 60 Vbeta and 13 Jbeta primers characterized the PCR. Produced via immunoSEQ multiplex PCR; TCRdb's table is partial and in-frame only. The table includes roughly 120,000 clones, roughly four fifths detected once. Sequenced material: PBMCs. The chain uses TRBV7-9 and TRBJ1-1; tentatively, D is TRBD1 (6 bases). This clonotype originated in a male donor in good health and CMV-seropositive. The CDR3 nucleotides are TGTGCCAGCCGAGCGGGGGGGCTGAATTCTGAAGCTTTCTTT. Its translation: CASRAGGLNSEAFF.